The 20 T cell receptor beta chains below come from one sample, sequenced in a study of cytomegalovirus exposure and HLA in healthy donors. Only in-frame clones appear in the TCRdb table, and some are missing; sequencing was by immunoSEQ multiplex PCR. The sample has 220,000 or so clones, just over 90% seen once. The sequenced sample consisted of PBMCs. The receptor source for this set is a young woman in good health and CMV-seronegative.

The chain recombines TRBV30 with TRBJ2-7; TRBD2 agrees at 11 bases. Per germline, CDR1 GTSNPN and CDR2 SVGIG (reference sequence). Trimming cost V 2 bases and J 2 bases; bases outside gene matches: 8. The CDR3 length is 16 residues. CDR3 region: CAWSTPLSGRAYEQYF. CDR3 nucleotides: TGTGCCTGGAGTACGCCGCTTAGCGGGAGGGCCTACGAGCAGTACTTC.

V usage is TRBV30 and J usage is TRBJ1-5; TRBD1 aligns across 7 bases. The germline V gene encodes CDR1 GTSNPN and CDR2 SVGIG (reference sequence). The CDR3 length is 15 residues. V dropped 3 bases and J dropped 1; count of bases not matched to a gene: 6. CDR3 sequence (DNA): TGTGCCTGGAGGGGGAGACAGGGAAGCAATCAGCCCCAGCATTTT. It specifies CAWRGRQGSNQPQHF.

The V call is TRBV7-2, the J call TRBJ1-4, with D unclear. This CDR3 spans 13 amino acids. Germline CDR1 is SGHTA and CDR2 is FQGNSA. Trimming took off 1 base at V and 3 bases at J, with 3 bases between the two ends. The CDR3 sequence: CASSLGANEKLFF. DNA for the CDR3: TGTGCCAGCAGCTTAGGCGCTAATGAAAAACTGTTTTTT.

V and J are TRBV10-3 and TRBJ1-2, with TRBD1 matching over 9 bases. The CDR3 contains 14 residues. Germline V gene data show CDR1 as ENHRY and CDR2 as SYGVKD. The trim removed 4 bases at V and 9 bases at J, leaving 9 bases unmatched. This chain's CDR3 is CAISGGQGNNSYTF. DNA of the CDR3: TGTGCCATCAGTGGGGGACAGGGAAATAATAGCTACACCTTC.

V and J are TRBV27 and TRBJ2-5; 12 nucleotides align to TRBD2. CDR3 size: 17 residues. Trimming at V came to 2 bases and at J to 1 base, leaving 5 bases not matched to a gene. The V gene's germline CDR1 is MNHEY and CDR2 SMNVEV (reference sequence). DNA for the CDR3: TGTGCCAGCAGTTTAGGGGGACTAGCGGGCCTCCAAGAGACCCAGTACTTC. Protein sequence: CASSLGGLAGLQETQYF.

The DNA for the CDR3 is TGCGCCAGCAGTGAATCTCGACAGCGAAAGTATGGCTACACCTTC. It specifies CASSESRQRKYGYTF. V usage is TRBV10-2 and J usage is TRBJ1-2; tentative D call: TRBD1 (5 bases). Per the germline V gene, CDR1 is WSHSY and CDR2 is SAAADI. V lost 3 bases, J lost 5 bases, and 16 bases lay in between. This CDR3 has 15 residues.

The chain links TRBV19 to TRBJ1-3, with D perhaps TRBD1 (6 bases). This CDR3 has 14 residues. With 6 bases removed from V and 0 bases from J, the gap between germline ends came to 9 bases. Germline V gene lookup returns CDR1 LNHDA and CDR2 SQIVND (reference sequence). This CDR3 reads CASRADSSGNTIYF. Here the CDR3 DNA reads TGTGCCAGTAGAGCGGACAGCTCTGGAAACACCATATATTTT.

The J gene is TRBJ1-1, the V gene TRBV7-9; D may be TRBD1 (5 bases). The ends were cut back, 2 bases at V and 3 bases at J, with 7 bases in the middle. This CDR3 has 13 amino acids. Germline loops: CDR1 SEHNR, CDR2 FQNEAQ (reference sequence). The CDR3 reads CASSLRGDTEAFF. DNA for the CDR3: TGTGCCAGCAGCTTACGGGGGGACACTGAAGCTTTCTTT.

V is TRBV4-1 and J is TRBJ2-2; no clear D. CDR3 length: 15 residues. Germline lookup yields CDR1 MGHRA and CDR2 YSYEKL. The V end lost 0 bases, the J end lost 3 bases, and 8 bases lay between the germline ends. The CDR3 is CASSQDYPDTGELFF. The CDR3 coding sequence is TGCGCCAGCAGCCAAGATTATCCAGACACCGGGGAGCTGTTTTTT.

This clone is a singleton in its sample. The rearrangement joins TRBV27 to TRBJ1-2; D perhaps matches TRBD1 (6 bases). The CDR3 loop spans 17 amino acids. CDR1 and CDR2 from the germline V gene are MNHEY and SMNVEV (reference sequence). Deletions cut 5 bases from V and 1 base from J, with 20 bases between. Here the CDR3 DNA reads TGTGCCAGCAGTCTCTCGTGGGGGGCGGGAGATAACTATGGCTACACCTTC. Translating it yields CASSLSWGAGDNYGYTF.

The rearrangement uses TRBV5-1 and TRBJ2-7, with D tentatively TRBD1 (6 bases). This CDR3 comprises 14 residues. The germline V gene encodes CDR1 SGHRS and CDR2 YFSETQ. V lost 4 bases and J 4 bases, leaving 15 bases between the germline ends. The CDR3 DNA follows: TGCGCCAGCAGCCCCCGGGATAGGGGGTACGAGCAGTACTTC. It yields the protein CASSPRDRGYEQYF.

This clone was seen just once. The genes are TRBV4-2 and TRBJ2-3; TRBD2 agrees at 8 bases. Germline lookup yields CDR1 LGHNA and CDR2 YNFKEQ. Germline trimming cut 0 bases from V and 2 bases from J; bases unmatched to any gene: 4. This CDR3 spans 16 amino acids. CDR3 protein: CASSQDPGGVTDTQYF. The DNA of the CDR3 is TGTGCCAGCAGCCAAGATCCGGGGGGGGTCACAGATACGCAGTATTTT.

This rearrangement joins TRBV30 to TRBJ2-3, with 13 bases that match TRBD2. The CDR3 has 15 residues. The germline V gene has CDR1 GTSNPN and CDR2 SVGIG (reference sequence). The junction had 5 bases not matched to a gene; V was cut back by 3 bases and J by 5 bases. The chain's CDR3 is CAWRTSGRALDTQYF. The CDR3 DNA reads TGTGCCTGGAGAACTAGCGGGAGGGCTTTAGATACGCAGTATTTT.

This clone has a single count. The chain couples TRBV5-1 to TRBJ2-1; possible D gene TRBD2, 6 bases. The germline V gene encodes CDR1 SGHRS and CDR2 YFSETQ. This CDR3 has 17 amino acids. V shed 0 bases and J shed 1 base, with 14 bases lying between them. Here the CDR3 reads CASSLVVSGRSYNEQFF. CDR3 sequence (DNA): TGCGCCAGCAGCTTGGTTGTTAGCGGACGATCCTACAATGAGCAGTTCTTC.

The rearrangement links TRBV7-3 to TRBJ2-5; the D gene is possibly TRBD1 (5 bases). V lost 0 bases to trimming and J lost 2 bases, with 7 bases between them. Germline V gene sequence: CDR1 SGHTA, CDR2 FQGTGA. The CDR3 runs to 14 residues. The CDR3 loop reads CASSLTSGQETQYF. The CDR3 nucleotides read TGTGCCAGCAGCTTAACCTCAGGGCAAGAGACCCAGTACTTC.

Note on this clone: Other DNA sequences in this sample translate to the same CDR3. V usage is TRBV18 and J usage is TRBJ1-1; D gene ambiguous. Germline V CDR1 and CDR2: KGHSH, LQKENI. CDR3 size: 13 residues. V shed 3 bases and J shed 1 base, with 6 bases lying between them. The CDR3 loop reads CASSPGRNTEAFF. The DNA for the CDR3 is TGTGCCAGCTCACCGGGCAGGAACACTGAAGCTTTCTTT. The variable domain in full, with the rest retrieved from reference TRBV18 and TRBJ1-1, is NAGVMQNPRHLVRRRGQEARLRCSPMKGHSHVYWYRQLPEEGLKFMVYLQKENIIDESGMPKERFSAEFPKEGPSILRIQQVVRGDSAAYFCASSPGRNTEAFFGQGTRLTVV.

The chain uses TRBV6-5 and TRBJ2-5, with 7 bases that match TRBD1. CDR1 is MNHEY and CDR2 is SVGAGI in the germline V gene. The CDR3 totals 15 residues. Trimming cost V 7 bases and J 1 base; bases outside gene matches: 9. This CDR3 is CASIFFRGSQETQYF. DNA for the CDR3: TGTGCCAGCATCTTTTTCAGGGGGTCCCAAGAGACCCAGTACTTC.

The chain links TRBV30 to TRBJ2-7, with 9 nucleotides matching TRBD2. Losses at the gene ends were 4 bases for V and 7 bases for J; bases not matched to a gene: 11. The CDR3 length is 14 residues. Germline lookup yields CDR1 GTSNPN and CDR2 SVGIG (reference sequence). The CDR3 coding sequence is TGTGCCTGGACGTTTCTAGCGGGAAAAGGGGAGCAGTACTTC. Amino acids: CAWTFLAGKGEQYF.

This rearrangement joins TRBV6-1 to TRBJ2-1; 7 bases match TRBD2. CDR3 length equals 15 residues. CDR1 is MNHNS and CDR2 is SASEGT in the germline V gene. V lost 4 bases, J lost 3 bases, and 6 bases stayed unmatched. The CDR3 DNA is TGTGCCAGCAGTGGGTGGGGCGGGAGCTACAATGAGCAGTTCTTC. Translating it yields CASSGWGGSYNEQFF.

The V gene is TRBV14, the J gene TRBJ2-5, with a possible D match to TRBD2 (5 bases). Trimming cost V 1 base and J 5 bases, with 20 bases left between them. The CDR3 has 17 residues. Germline loops: CDR1 SGHDN, CDR2 FVKESK. CDR3 DNA: TGTGCCAGCAGCCAAGTTGAGGACTCAGTTGTTTTCGAGACCCAGTACTTC. The encoded protein is CASSQVEDSVVFETQYF.